Following are 7 T cell receptor beta chains from one sample sequenced in a study of blood T cell repertoires in COVID-19. TCRdb's table, derived via immunoSEQ multiplex PCR, lists solely in-frame clones and lacks some. The sample yields 150,000 to 200,000 clones, 82% seen once. The sample was peripheral blood. The receptors originated from a woman aged 60 to 75 with COVID-19, enrolled during active disease.

This clone has only a few counts. V usage is TRBV3-1 (or the pseudogene TRBV3-2) and J usage is TRBJ2-5, with 10 bases aligning to TRBD2. Germline lookup yields CDR1 LGHDT and CDR2 YNNKEL (reference sequence). The ends lost 2 bases at V and 5 bases at J; junction bases unmatched: 8. CDR3 length: 16 residues. The CDR3 sequence: CASSQFQRGGYETQYF. DNA for the CDR3: TGTGCCAGCAGCCAATTCCAGCGGGGGGGATACGAGACCCAGTACTTC.

The chain recombines TRBV10-2 with TRBJ2-7; D possibly corresponds to TRBD2 (7 bases). Germline V gives CDR1 WSHSY, CDR2 SAAADI. Trimming took 3 bases from V and 6 from J, leaving 18 bases between them. This CDR3 has 15 residues. The CDR3 coding sequence is TGCGCCAGCAGTGATAAGGTGGGGGGGCGATCCGAGCAGTACGTC. Translated, it gives CASSDKVGGRSEQYV.

This clone was recorded only once. The rearrangement joins TRBV7-8 to TRBJ2-1, with 8 nucleotides matching TRBD1. The germline V gene has CDR1 SGHVS and CDR2 FQNEAQ. This CDR3 spans 21 amino acids. V shed 5 bases, J shed 7 bases, and the junction held 28 bases outside the gene matches. The CDR3 DNA follows: TGTGCCAGCAGCCACCCACAGGGGGGCAATTCTAGCGTCATAAGGAAGAATGAGCAGTTCTTC. Translated: CASSHPQGGNSSVIRKNEQFF.

V usage is TRBV5-4 and J usage is TRBJ2-5, with TRBD2 identical over 7 bases. V was pared by 4 bases and J by 2 bases, with 5 bases of the junction left unmatched. CDR3 size: 14 residues. Per the germline V gene, CDR1 is SGHNT and CDR2 is YYREEE (reference sequence). CDR3 residues: CASSPGLPQETQYF. The CDR3 coding sequence is TGTGCCAGCAGCCCGGGACTACCACAAGAGACCCAGTACTTC.

The CDR3 is CASSLLGQETQYF. The CDR3 nucleotides read TGCGCCAGCAGCTTACTAGGGCAAGAGACCCAGTACTTC. This chain uses TRBV5-1 with TRBJ2-5, with a weak D call TRBD2 (5 bases). Trimming took 2 bases from V and 2 from J, leaving 7 bases between them. CDR1 is SGHRS, CDR2 YFSETQ, per germline. The CDR3 contains 13 residues.

V usage is TRBV11-2 and J usage is TRBJ2-1; 9 nucleotides line up with TRBD1. Germline CDR1 is SGHAT and CDR2 is FQNNGV. V shed 8 bases, J shed 4 bases, and the junction held 6 bases outside the gene matches. This CDR3 is built from 14 residues. The CDR3 sequence is CASLRQGDYNEQFF. The CDR3, as DNA: TGTGCCAGCCTCCGACAGGGGGATTACAATGAGCAGTTCTTC.

The genes are TRBV7-8 and TRBJ1-5; TRBD1 might be the D (5 bases). The germline gives CDR1 SGHVS, CDR2 FQNEAQ. The CDR3 is made up of 16 amino acids. V lost 1 base to trimming and J lost 9 bases, with 19 bases between them. CDR3: CASSLVLDTLQRPQHF. Written as DNA, the CDR3 is TGTGCCAGCAGCTTAGTTTTGGACACCCTTCAGAGGCCCCAGCATTTT.